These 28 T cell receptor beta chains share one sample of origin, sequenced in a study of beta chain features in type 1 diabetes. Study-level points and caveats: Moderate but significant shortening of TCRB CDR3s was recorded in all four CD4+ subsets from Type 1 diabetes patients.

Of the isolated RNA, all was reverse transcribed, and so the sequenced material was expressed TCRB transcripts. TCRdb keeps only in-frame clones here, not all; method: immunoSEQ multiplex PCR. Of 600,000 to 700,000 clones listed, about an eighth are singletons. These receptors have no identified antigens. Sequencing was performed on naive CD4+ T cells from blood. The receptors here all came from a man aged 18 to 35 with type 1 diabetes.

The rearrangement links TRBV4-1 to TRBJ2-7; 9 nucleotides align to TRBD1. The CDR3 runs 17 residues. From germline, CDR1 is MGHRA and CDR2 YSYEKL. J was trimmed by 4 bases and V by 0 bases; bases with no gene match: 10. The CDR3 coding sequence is TGCGCCAGCAGCCAAGAAGGAAGGGGGGACAGGGTTTACGAGCAGTACTTC. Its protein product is CASSQEGRGDRVYEQYF.

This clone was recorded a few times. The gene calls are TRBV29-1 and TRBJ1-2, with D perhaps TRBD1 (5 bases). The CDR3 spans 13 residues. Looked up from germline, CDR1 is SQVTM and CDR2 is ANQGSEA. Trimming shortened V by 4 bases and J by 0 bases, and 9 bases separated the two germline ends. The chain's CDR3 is CSVVEGPNYGYTF. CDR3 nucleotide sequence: TGCAGCGTTGTGGAGGGGCCTAACTATGGCTACACCTTC.

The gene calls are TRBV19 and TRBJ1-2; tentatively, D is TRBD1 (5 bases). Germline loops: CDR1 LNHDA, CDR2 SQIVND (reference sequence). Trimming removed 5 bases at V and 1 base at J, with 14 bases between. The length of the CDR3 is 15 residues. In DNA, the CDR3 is TGTGCCAGTAGTTCCCAGGGAGGCCTTAACTATGGCTACACCTTC. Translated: CASSSQGGLNYGYTF.

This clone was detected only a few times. The DNA of the CDR3 is TGTGCCAGCAGCTTAGTCCCGACGTCGGATTCACCCCTCCACTTT. Its translation: CASSLVPTSDSPLHF. The J gene is TRBJ1-6, the V gene TRBV7-9; D is unclear. CDR1 SEHNR and CDR2 FQNEAQ come from the germline V gene (reference sequence). V lost 1 base and J 8 bases, leaving 12 bases between the germline ends. The CDR3 is made up of 15 amino acids.

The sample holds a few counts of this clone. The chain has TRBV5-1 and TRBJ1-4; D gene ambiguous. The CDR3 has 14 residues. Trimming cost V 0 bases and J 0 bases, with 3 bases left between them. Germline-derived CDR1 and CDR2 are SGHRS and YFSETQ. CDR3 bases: TGCGCCAGCAGCTTGGCCACAACTAATGAAAAACTGTTTTTT. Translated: CASSLATTNEKLFF.

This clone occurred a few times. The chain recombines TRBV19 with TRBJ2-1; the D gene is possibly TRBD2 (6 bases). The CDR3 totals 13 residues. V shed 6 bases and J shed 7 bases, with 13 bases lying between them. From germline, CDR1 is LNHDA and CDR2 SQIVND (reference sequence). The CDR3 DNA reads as TGTGCCAGTAGCAATGGAGGGATTAATGAGCAGTTCTTC. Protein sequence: CASSNGGINEQFF.

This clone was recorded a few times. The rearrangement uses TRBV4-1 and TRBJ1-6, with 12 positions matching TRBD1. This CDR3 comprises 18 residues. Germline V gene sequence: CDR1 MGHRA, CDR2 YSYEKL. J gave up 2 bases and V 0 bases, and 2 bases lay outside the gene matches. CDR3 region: CASSQDGTGGAYNSPLHF. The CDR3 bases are TGCGCCAGCAGCCAAGATGGGACAGGGGGCGCCTATAATTCACCCCTCCACTTT.

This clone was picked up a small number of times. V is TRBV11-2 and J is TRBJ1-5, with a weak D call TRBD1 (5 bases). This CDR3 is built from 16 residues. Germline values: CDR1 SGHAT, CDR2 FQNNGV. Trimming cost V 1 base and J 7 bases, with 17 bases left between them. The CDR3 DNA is TGTGCCAGCAGCTTAGGGGACGGTGTGGCGGGGCAGCCCCAGCATTTT. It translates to CASSLGDGVAGQPQHF.

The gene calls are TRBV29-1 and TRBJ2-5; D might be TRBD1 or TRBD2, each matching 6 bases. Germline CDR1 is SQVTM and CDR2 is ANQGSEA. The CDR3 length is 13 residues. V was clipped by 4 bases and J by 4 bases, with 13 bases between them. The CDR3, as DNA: TGCAGCGTTGTTATAGGGGGGCGAGAGACCCAGTACTTC. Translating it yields CSVVIGGRETQYF.

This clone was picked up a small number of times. CDR3 bases: TGTGCCAGTACCTCAGACCCCGGGAAGCAGCCCCAGCATTTT. Translation gives CASTSDPGKQPQHF. The chain couples TRBV19 to TRBJ1-5; D is unresolved. CDR1 is LNHDA and CDR2 is SQIVND in the germline V gene (reference sequence). The CDR3 runs to 14 residues. With 7 bases removed from V and 7 bases from J, the gap between germline ends came to 17 bases.

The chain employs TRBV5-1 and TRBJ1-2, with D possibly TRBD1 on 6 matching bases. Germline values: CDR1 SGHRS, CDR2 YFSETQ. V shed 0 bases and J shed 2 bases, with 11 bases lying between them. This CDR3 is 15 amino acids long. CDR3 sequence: CASSLDGQPNYGYTF. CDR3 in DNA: TGCGCCAGCAGCTTGGACGGACAGCCCAACTATGGCTACACCTTC.

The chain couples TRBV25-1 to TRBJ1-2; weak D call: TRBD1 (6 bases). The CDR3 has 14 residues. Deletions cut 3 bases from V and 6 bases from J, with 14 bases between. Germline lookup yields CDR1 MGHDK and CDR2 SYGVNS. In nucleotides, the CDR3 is TGTGCCAGCAGTGACCAGGGGAGGGGTGATGGCTACACCTTC. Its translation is CASSDQGRGDGYTF.

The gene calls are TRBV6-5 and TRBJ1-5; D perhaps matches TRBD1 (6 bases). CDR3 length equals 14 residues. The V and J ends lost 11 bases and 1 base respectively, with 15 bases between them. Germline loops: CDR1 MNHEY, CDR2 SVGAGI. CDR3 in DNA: TGTGCCGTAGGCGGGGGGGCGAGCAATCAGCCCCAGCATTTT. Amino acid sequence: CAVGGGASNQPQHF.

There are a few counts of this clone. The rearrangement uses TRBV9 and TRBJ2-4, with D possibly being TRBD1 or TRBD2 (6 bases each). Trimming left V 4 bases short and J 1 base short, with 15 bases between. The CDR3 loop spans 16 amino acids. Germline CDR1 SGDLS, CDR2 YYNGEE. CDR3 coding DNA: TGTGCCAGCAGCTCAGGGGACTTCACGGCCAAAAACATTCAGTACTTC. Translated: CASSSGDFTAKNIQYF.

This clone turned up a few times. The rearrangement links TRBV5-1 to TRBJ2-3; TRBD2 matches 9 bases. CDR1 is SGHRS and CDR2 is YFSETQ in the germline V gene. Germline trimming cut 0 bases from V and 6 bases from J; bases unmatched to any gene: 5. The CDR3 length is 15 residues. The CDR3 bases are TGCGCCAGCAGCTTGGAAATAGCGGGGGAGGATACGCAGTATTTT. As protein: CASSLEIAGEDTQYF.

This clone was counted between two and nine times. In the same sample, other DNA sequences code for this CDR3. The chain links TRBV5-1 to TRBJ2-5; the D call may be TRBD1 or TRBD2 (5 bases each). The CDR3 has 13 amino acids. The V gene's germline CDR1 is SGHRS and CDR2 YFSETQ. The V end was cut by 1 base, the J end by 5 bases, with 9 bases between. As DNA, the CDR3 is TGCGCCAGCAGCTTGCAGGGCGGGGAGACCCAGTACTTC. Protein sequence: CASSLQGGETQYF.

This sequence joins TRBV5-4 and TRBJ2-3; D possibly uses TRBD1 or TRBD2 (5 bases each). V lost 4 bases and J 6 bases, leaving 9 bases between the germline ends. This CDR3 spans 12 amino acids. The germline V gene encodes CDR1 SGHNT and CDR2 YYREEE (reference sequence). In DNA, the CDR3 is TGTGCCAGCAGCGTCGAGGGGGATACGCAGTATTTT. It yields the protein CASSVEGDTQYF.

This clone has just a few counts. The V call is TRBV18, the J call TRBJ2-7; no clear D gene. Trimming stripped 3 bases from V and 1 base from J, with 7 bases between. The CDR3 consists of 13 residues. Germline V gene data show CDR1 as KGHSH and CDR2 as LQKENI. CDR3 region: CASSPPLSYEQYF. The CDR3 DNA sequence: TGTGCCAGCTCACCGCCCCTATCCTACGAGCAGTACTTC.

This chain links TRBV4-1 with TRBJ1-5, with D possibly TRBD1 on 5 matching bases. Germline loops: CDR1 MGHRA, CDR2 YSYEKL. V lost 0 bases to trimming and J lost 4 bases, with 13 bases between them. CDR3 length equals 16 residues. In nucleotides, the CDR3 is TGCGCCAGCAGCCAAGATCACGGGGGGATTAATCAGCCCCAGCATTTT. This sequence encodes CASSQDHGGINQPQHF.

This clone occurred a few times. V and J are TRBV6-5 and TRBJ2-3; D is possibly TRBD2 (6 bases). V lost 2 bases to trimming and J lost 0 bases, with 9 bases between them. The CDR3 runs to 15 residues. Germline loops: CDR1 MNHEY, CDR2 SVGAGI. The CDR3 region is CASSYRRGSTDTQYF. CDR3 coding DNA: TGTGCCAGCAGTTACCGGCGGGGAAGCACAGATACGCAGTATTTT.

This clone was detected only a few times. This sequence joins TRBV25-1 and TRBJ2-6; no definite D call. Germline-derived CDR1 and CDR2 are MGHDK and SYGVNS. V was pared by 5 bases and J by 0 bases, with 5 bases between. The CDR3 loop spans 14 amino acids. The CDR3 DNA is TGTGCCAGCAGTCTCGGCTCTGGGGCCAACGTCCTGACTTTC. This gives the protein CASSLGSGANVLTF.

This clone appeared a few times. CDR3 residues: CASSWGGMNTEAFF. The CDR3 nucleotides read TGTGCCAGCAGCTGGGGGGGAATGAACACTGAAGCTTTCTTT. V usage is TRBV7-9 and J usage is TRBJ1-1; D may be TRBD1 (5 bases). CDR1 is SEHNR, CDR2 FQNEAQ, per germline (reference sequence). V lost 4 bases and J lost 0, with 9 bases in between. This CDR3 is 14 amino acids long.

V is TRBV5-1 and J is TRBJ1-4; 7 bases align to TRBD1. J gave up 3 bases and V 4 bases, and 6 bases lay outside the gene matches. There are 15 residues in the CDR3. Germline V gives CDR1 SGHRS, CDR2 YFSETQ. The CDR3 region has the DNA TGCGCCAGCAGCCAACAGGGGATGGCTAATGAAAAACTGTTTTTT. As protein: CASSQQGMANEKLFF.

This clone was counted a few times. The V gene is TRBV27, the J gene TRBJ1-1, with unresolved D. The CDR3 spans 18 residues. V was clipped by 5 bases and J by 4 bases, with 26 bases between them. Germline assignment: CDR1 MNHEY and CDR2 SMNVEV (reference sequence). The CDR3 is CASSLTAPVYLRGTEAFF. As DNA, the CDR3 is TGTGCCAGCAGTCTCACAGCTCCGGTATACCTAAGAGGCACTGAAGCTTTCTTT.

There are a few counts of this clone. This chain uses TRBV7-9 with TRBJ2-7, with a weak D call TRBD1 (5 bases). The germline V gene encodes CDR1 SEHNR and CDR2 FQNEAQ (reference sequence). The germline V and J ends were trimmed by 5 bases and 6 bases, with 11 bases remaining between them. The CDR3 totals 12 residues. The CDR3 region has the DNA TGTGCCAGCAGCGCCGACAGCGTCGAGCAGTACTTC. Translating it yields CASSADSVEQYF.

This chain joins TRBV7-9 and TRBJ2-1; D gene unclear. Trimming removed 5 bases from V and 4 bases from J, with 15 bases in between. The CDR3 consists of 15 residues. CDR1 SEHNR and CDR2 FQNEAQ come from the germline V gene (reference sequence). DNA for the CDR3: TGTGCCAGCAGCCCGGCGGCGCTGGGTTACAATGAGCAGTTCTTC. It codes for CASSPAALGYNEQFF.

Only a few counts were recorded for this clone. CDR3 loop: CAHLAGRGAPEQYF. The CDR3 coding sequence is TGTGCCCACCTCGCGGGGCGCGGGGCTCCGGAGCAGTACTTC. The chain couples TRBV7-9 to TRBJ2-7, with D possibly matching TRBD2 (6 bases). Deletions cut 11 bases from V and 7 bases from J, with 24 bases between. Germline V gene data show CDR1 as SEHNR and CDR2 as FQNEAQ (reference sequence). CDR3 length equals 14 residues.

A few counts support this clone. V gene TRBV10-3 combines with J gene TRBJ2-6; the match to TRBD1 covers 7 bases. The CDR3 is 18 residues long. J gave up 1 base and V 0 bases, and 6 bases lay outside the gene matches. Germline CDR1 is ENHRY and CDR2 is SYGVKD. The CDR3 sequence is CAISESRDSPSGANVLTF. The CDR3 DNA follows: TGTGCCATCAGTGAGTCTCGGGACAGCCCGTCTGGGGCCAACGTCCTGACTTTC.